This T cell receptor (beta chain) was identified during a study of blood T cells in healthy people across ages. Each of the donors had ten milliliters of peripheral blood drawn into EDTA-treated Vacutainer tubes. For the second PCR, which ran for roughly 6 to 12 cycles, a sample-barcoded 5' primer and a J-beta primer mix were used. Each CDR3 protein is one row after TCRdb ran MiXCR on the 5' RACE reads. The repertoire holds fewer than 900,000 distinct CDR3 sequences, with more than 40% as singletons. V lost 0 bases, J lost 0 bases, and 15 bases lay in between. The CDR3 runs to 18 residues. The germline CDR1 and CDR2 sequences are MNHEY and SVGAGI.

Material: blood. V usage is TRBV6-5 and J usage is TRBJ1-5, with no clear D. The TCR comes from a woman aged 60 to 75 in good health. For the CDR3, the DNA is TGTGCCAGCAGTTACTCGGTCTCAGGATATAATAGCAATCAGCCCCAGCATTTT. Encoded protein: CASSYSVSGYNSNQPQHF.